The source of this T cell receptor (beta chain) is a study of cytomegalovirus exposure and HLA in healthy donors. 60 Vbeta and 13 Jbeta primers were used in PCR. Assay used: immunoSEQ multiplex PCR; TCRdb lists only in-frame clones, some missing. This sample has some 190,000 clones; around four fifths occur once, and the top ten carry approximately 1.2%. CDR3 length equals 19 residues. Trimming cost V 2 bases and J 3 bases; bases outside gene matches: 12. Germline CDR1 reads MNHGY; CDR2 reads SAAAGT. This TCR was recovered from a boy aged 2 to 9 in good health and CMV-seronegative. The chain carries TRBV6-8 and TRBJ2-1, with TRBD2 matching over 11 bases. Specimen: PBMCs. CDR3 loop: CASSYPSLRLAGSYNEQFF. The CDR3 DNA follows: TGTGCCAGCAGTTACCCCAGTCTCAGACTAGCGGGGAGCTACAATGAGCAGTTCTTC.